Listed here are 9 T cell receptor beta chains from one sample, sequenced in a study of blood T cell repertoires in COVID-19. Libraries were prepared by immunoSEQ multiplex PCR; TCRdb keeps only in-frame clonotypes and omits some of them. This table holds over 200,000 clones, roughly 85% found once. Specimen: PBMCs or T cells enriched from blood (not recorded which). The source is a man younger than 45 who had recovered from COVID-19.

This chain uses TRBV5-1 with TRBJ2-2; D is unclear. The V end lost 1 base, the J end lost 5 bases, and 18 bases lay between the germline ends. The CDR3 loop spans 17 amino acids. Per germline, CDR1 SGHRS and CDR2 YFSETQ. This CDR3 reads CASSLFSNSPSTGELFF. The CDR3 DNA reads as TGCGCCAGCAGCTTGTTCTCGAATAGCCCTTCGACCGGGGAGCTGTTTTTT.

The rearrangement joins TRBV5-1 to TRBJ2-5, with 14 bases identical to TRBD2. After removal of 4 bases from V and 2 bases from J, the junction contained 16 bases not matched to a gene. This CDR3 comprises 20 residues. Germline V lookup: CDR1 SGHRS, CDR2 YFSETQ. The CDR3 DNA reads as TGCGCCAGCAGCCAAGTCCCGGGACTAGCGGGAGCGGTTGGGCAAGAGACCCAGTACTTC. Translated, it gives CASSQVPGLAGAVGQETQYF.

The rearrangement joins TRBV12-3 or TRBV12-4 to TRBJ2-2; D might be TRBD2 (5 bases). V lost 5 bases and J 4 bases, leaving 8 bases between the germline ends. CDR3 size: 13 residues. The CDR3 bases are TGTGCCAGCAGTCGGGGTAGCACCGGGGAGCTGTTTTTT. Translating gives CASSRGSTGELFF.

The rearrangement joins TRBV3-1 (or the pseudogene TRBV3-2) to TRBJ2-5, with TRBD1 matching 11 bases. The CDR3 runs 15 residues. Germline lookup yields CDR1 LGHDT and CDR2 YNNKEL (reference sequence). The V segment lost 3 bases and the J segment 4 bases; nucleotides outside the gene matches: 4. CDR3 amino acids: CASSHGTGGRETQYF. In DNA, the CDR3 is TGTGCCAGCAGCCATGGGACAGGGGGGCGAGAGACCCAGTACTTC.

The chain recombines TRBV24-1 with TRBJ2-2; 9 bases align to TRBD1. The germline V gene encodes CDR1 KGHDR and CDR2 SFDVKD. CDR3 size: 15 residues. V gave up 4 bases and J gave up 7 bases; unmatched junction bases: 6. The CDR3 protein is CATSDSGTGHGELFF. The CDR3 DNA sequence: TGTGCCACCAGTGACTCCGGGACAGGGCACGGGGAGCTGTTTTTT.

The CDR3 loop reads CASSVWSGDYQPQHF. The CDR3 bases are TGTGCCAGCAGCGTGTGGTCAGGGGATTACCAGCCCCAGCATTTT. The genes are TRBV5-6 and TRBJ1-5; the D gene is possibly TRBD1 (6 bases). The CDR3 extends over 15 amino acids. Germline V lookup: CDR1 SGHDT, CDR2 YYEEEE. V was pared by 4 bases and J by 7 bases, with 18 bases between.

V gene TRBV7-9 combines with J gene TRBJ2-3, with a weak D call TRBD1 (6 bases). Germline V gene lookup returns CDR1 SEHNR and CDR2 FQNEAQ (reference sequence). The CDR3 runs 15 residues. V was pared by 1 base and J by 1 base, with 9 bases between. CDR3 amino acids: CASSLVAGGTDTQYF. CDR3 DNA: TGTGCCAGCAGCTTAGTTGCAGGGGGCACAGATACGCAGTATTTT.

The V call is TRBV6-5, the J call TRBJ2-2, with D possibly TRBD1 on 6 matching bases. V was shortened by 4 bases and J by 5 bases, with 8 bases between the two germline ends. The CDR3 sequence is 13 residues long. CDR1 is MNHEY, CDR2 SVGAGI, per germline. CDR3 loop: CASSLQGTGELFF. The CDR3 DNA reads as TGTGCCAGCAGTTTACAGGGTACCGGGGAGCTGTTTTTT.

The chain employs TRBV7-2 and TRBJ1-2; weak D call: TRBD1 (5 bases). Germline values: CDR1 SGHTA, CDR2 FQGNSA. With 3 bases removed from V and 4 bases from J, the gap between germline ends came to 12 bases. This CDR3 has 14 residues. The CDR3 nucleotides read TGTGCCAGCAGCTTGGAGGGGATGTCCTATGGCTACACCTTC. Protein product: CASSLEGMSYGYTF.